These T cell receptor beta chains were read from a single sample in a study of CD8+ T cells in alopecia areata. TCRdb's copy holds only in-frame clones and misses some; the assay was immunoSEQ multiplex PCR. The repertoire consists of about 210,000 clones, with about 64% occurring once and the leading ten covering about 4%. Here the sequenced sample was CD4+ T cells sorted from blood, taken at week 4, from a patient treated with tofacitinib. These receptors all come from a human donor with alopecia areata. Both conserved end residues are part of each CDR3. The D gene is left open where the match is weak. Part of the rows lack a size; the others show once, few, many or a class for expanded clones.

d_call	clone_size	v_call	j_call	cdr3_nt	cdr3_aa
NA	few	TRBV7-9	TRBJ2-4	TGTGCCAGCAGCCTGGGGGGCTGGATAGCCAAAAACATTCAGTACTTC	CASSLGGWIAKNIQYF
NA	NA	TRBV2	TRBJ2-3	TGTGCCAGTACGGGAAGTCTCCGGGATACGCAGTATTTT	CASTGSLRDTQYF
NA	once	TRBV5-4	TRBJ1-2	TGTGCCAGCAGCCCCGCCCGGACAGCTGGCTACACCTTC	CASSPARTAGYTF
TRBD1	NA	TRBV18	TRBJ1-5	TGTGCCAGCTCACCTACGGAGGGACAGTATAGCAATCAGCCCCAGCATTTT	CASSPTEGQYSNQPQHF
NA	NA	TRBV29-1	TRBJ2-5	TGCAGCGCCGAGGCCCAGATTCAAGAGACCCAGTACTTC	CSAEAQIQETQYF
NA	NA	TRBV7-2	TRBJ2-5	TGTGCCAGCAGCTTAGAGGTCGGGGTTCCGTACTTC	CASSLEVGVPYF
NA	NA	TRBV7-2	TRBJ2-3	TGTGCCAGCAGCCTATTGGGTTGGGGGACAGATACGCAGTATTTT	CASSLLGWGTDTQYF
TRBD1	NA	TRBV7-9	TRBJ1-4	TGTGCCAGCAGCTTAGCGACAGGGATGAATGAAAAACTGTTTTTT	CASSLATGMNEKLFF
TRBD1	NA	TRBV27	TRBJ1-1	TGTGCCAGCAGTGCGACAGGGCCGGACACTGAAGCTTTCTTT	CASSATGPDTEAFF
NA	few	TRBV30	TRBJ1-6	TGTGCCAGTGGAGTTAACAGCTATAATTCACCCCTCCACTTT	CASGVNSYNSPLHF
NA	NA	TRBV10-3	TRBJ1-1	TGTGCCATCAGTGATCGGACGGACACTGAAGCTTTCTTT	CAISDRTDTEAFF
NA	NA	TRBV5-1	TRBJ2-2	TGCGCCAGCAGAGGACTTACAACGAACACCGGGGAGCTGTTTTTT	CASRGLTTNTGELFF
TRBD1	few	TRBV19	TRBJ1-5	TGTGCCAGTTGTACCTTGGACAGGGACAATCAGCCCCAGCATTTT	CASCTLDRDNQPQHF